The 21 T cell receptor beta chains below come from one sample, sequenced in a study of T cell responses to AZD1222 COVID-19 vaccine. Libraries were prepared by immunoSEQ multiplex PCR; TCRdb keeps only in-frame clonotypes and omits some of them. This table holds about 55,000 clones, about 80% found once. Sequencing used peripheral blood, obtained 28 days after the second AZD1222 dose. These receptors originate from an adult who received the AZD1222 COVID-19 vaccine.

This chain joins TRBV19 and TRBJ1-3; TRBD1 matches 7 bases. Germline CDR1 LNHDA, CDR2 SQIVND (reference sequence). The CDR3 is made up of 16 amino acids. Losses at the gene ends were 4 bases for V and 0 bases for J; bases not matched to a gene: 6. This CDR3 is CASSTEQGNSGNTIYF. The CDR3 nucleotides are TGTGCCAGTAGTACCGAACAGGGGAACTCTGGAAACACCATATATTTT.

The rearrangement uses TRBV2 and TRBJ2-6; 14 positions match TRBD2. Germline V CDR1 and CDR2: SNHLY, FYNNEI. The CDR3 totals 18 residues. J gave up 4 bases and V 4 bases, and 6 bases lay outside the gene matches. The CDR3 spells CASSGLAGGPAGANVLTF. DNA for the CDR3: TGTGCCAGCAGTGGACTAGCGGGGGGGCCCGCCGGGGCCAACGTCCTGACTTTC.

The V call is TRBV10-3, the J call TRBJ1-2; TRBD1 might be the D (5 bases). The CDR3 is 14 amino acids. Trimming removed 10 bases at V and 4 bases at J, with 19 bases between. Germline CDR1 and CDR2: ENHRY and SYGVKD. The CDR3 loop reads CATKGQPEAYGYTF. CDR3 nucleotide sequence: TGTGCCACCAAAGGACAACCTGAGGCCTATGGCTACACCTTC.

The J gene is TRBJ2-7, the V gene TRBV5-6; TRBD1 aligns across 10 bases. V lost 4 bases and J lost 0; bases outside the gene matches: 4. CDR1 is SGHDT, CDR2 YYEEEE, per germline. CDR3 length: 15 amino acids. CDR3 bases: TGTGCCAGCAGCCGGACAGGGGGAAGCTCCTACGAGCAGTACGTC. This codes for CASSRTGGSSYEQYV.

This clone was counted only a few times. The chain links TRBV6-5 to TRBJ1-2; 7 bases are a match to TRBD1. This CDR3 spans 12 amino acids. Trimming removed 8 bases from V and 7 bases from J; junction bases left unmatched: 7. CDR1 and CDR2 from the germline V gene are MNHEY and SVGAGI. CDR3 sequence reads: CASYRDRTGYTF. The CDR3 bases are TGTGCCAGCTACCGGGACAGAACTGGCTACACCTTC.

The chain combines TRBV28 with TRBJ2-2; D could derive from TRBD1 or TRBD2 (6 bases each). In germline, CDR1 is MDHEN, CDR2 SYDVKM. V was cut by 3 bases and J by 4 bases, with 12 bases left in between. The CDR3 consists of 15 residues. CDR3 sequence (DNA): TGTGCCAGCAGTTTTATGGGGGGCCCCACCGGGGAGCTGTTTTTT. Protein product: CASSFMGGPTGELFF.

V usage is TRBV24-1 and J usage is TRBJ2-3, with 9 bases that match TRBD1. V gave up 7 bases and J gave up 5 bases; unmatched junction bases: 12. Per the germline V gene, CDR1 is KGHDR and CDR2 is SFDVKD. This CDR3 contains 16 residues. In nucleotides, the CDR3 is TGTGCCACCAGGGGCGTCTCGGGACAGGGTGTAGATACGCAGTATTTT. Translated, it gives CATRGVSGQGVDTQYF.

The chain carries TRBV24-1 and TRBJ1-2; D unclear. Germline assignment: CDR1 KGHDR and CDR2 SFDVKD. This CDR3 spans 14 amino acids. V lost 0 bases and J lost 2, with 6 bases in between. CDR3 sequence: CATSDLSGNYGYTF. As DNA, the CDR3 is TGTGCCACCAGTGATTTGTCGGGGAACTATGGCTACACCTTC.

The V call is TRBV6-5, the J call TRBJ1-1; 7 bases are shared with TRBD1. J gave up 8 bases and V 4 bases, and 4 bases lay outside the gene matches. Per the germline V gene, CDR1 is MNHEY and CDR2 is SVGAGI. This CDR3 is built from 12 residues. The CDR3 sequence: CASSSGQIEAFF. CDR3 DNA: TGTGCCAGCAGTTCGGGACAGATAGAAGCTTTCTTT.

The chain carries TRBV7-2 and TRBJ1-6; a possible D gene is TRBD1 (5 bases). This CDR3 is 13 amino acids long. Germline CDR1 reads SGHTA; CDR2 reads FQGNSA. The V and J ends lost 5 bases and 6 bases respectively, with 8 bases between them. CDR3 DNA sequence: TGTGCCAGCAGCATAGGGGTTAATTCACCCCTCCACTTT. Residues: CASSIGVNSPLHF.

A single count supports this clone. This sequence joins TRBV4-1 and TRBJ2-7, with 7 bases identical to TRBD1. The length of the CDR3 is 15 residues. Germline V gene data show CDR1 as MGHRA and CDR2 as YSYEKL. V was pared by 4 bases and J by 2 bases, with 8 bases of the junction left unmatched. CDR3 in amino acids: CASSLTGEGTYEQYF. The CDR3, as DNA: TGCGCCAGCAGCCTAACAGGGGAAGGAACCTACGAGCAGTACTTC.

This chain links TRBV5-1 with TRBJ1-2; D is uncertain. With 1 base removed from V and 8 bases from J, the gap between germline ends came to 9 bases. Germline V gene lookup returns CDR1 SGHRS and CDR2 YFSETQ. The CDR3 covers 12 residues. Here the CDR3 DNA reads TGCGCCAGCAGCTTGAGCCAGTCCGGCTACACCTTC. Its protein is CASSLSQSGYTF.

The CDR3 loop reads CAWGRDRGEKLFF. The CDR3 DNA reads TGTGCCTGGGGCAGGGACAGGGGTGAAAAACTGTTTTTT. This rearrangement joins TRBV30 to TRBJ1-4; 10 bases line up with TRBD1. The CDR3 totals 13 residues. With 5 bases clipped from V and 7 bases from J, the junction kept 4 bases outside the gene matches. CDR1 and CDR2 from the germline V gene are GTSNPN and SVGIG (reference sequence).

This chain connects TRBV12-5 to TRBJ1-1; TRBD1 aligns across 8 bases. CDR3 length: 14 residues. Germline V CDR1 and CDR2: LGHNT, FRNRAP. Germline trimming cut 7 bases from V and 1 base from J; bases unmatched to any gene: 5. DNA of the CDR3: TGTGCTAGTGCCCTACAGGGGGGGAACACTGAAGCTTTCTTT. Its protein product is CASALQGGNTEAFF. Supplemented by reference TRBV12-5 and TRBJ1-1, the full variable domain reads DARVTQTPRHKVTEMGQEVTMRCQPILGHNTVFWYRQTMMQGLELLAYFRNRAPLDDSGMPKDRFSAEMPDATLATLKIQPSEPRDSAVYFCASALQGGNTEAFFGQGTRLTVV.

The gene calls are TRBV6-4 and TRBJ2-3, with D possibly TRBD1 on 6 matching bases. CDR3 length equals 13 residues. The germline V gene encodes CDR1 MRHNA and CDR2 SNTAGT. V lost 4 bases and J lost 9, with 14 bases in between. CDR3 loop: CASSVTLQGTQYF. CDR3 sequence (DNA): TGTGCCAGCAGTGTGACCCTTCAGGGGACGCAGTATTTT.

The chain is built from TRBV2 and TRBJ1-3; D gene uncertain. Germline V gene data show CDR1 as SNHLY and CDR2 as FYNNEI. Trimming stripped 8 bases from V and 2 bases from J, with 7 bases between. CDR3 length: 12 amino acids. CDR3 amino acids: CASGVPGNTIYF. CDR3 coding DNA: TGTGCCAGCGGGGTACCTGGAAACACCATATATTTT. The variable domain in full, completed from reference TRBV2 and TRBJ1-3, reads EPEVTQTPSHQVTQMGQEVILRCVPISNHLYFYWYRQILGQKVEFLVSFYNNEISEKSEIFDDQFSVERPDGSNFTLKIRSTKLEDSAMYFCASGVPGNTIYFGEGSWLTVV.

J is TRBJ2-1 and V is TRBV18; D might be TRBD1 or TRBD2, each matching 6 bases. This CDR3 region has 12 residues. The germline V gene has CDR1 KGHSH and CDR2 LQKENI. Trimming shortened V by 2 bases and J by 8 bases, and 7 bases separated the two germline ends. CDR3 sequence: CASSPRGDEQFF. The CDR3 DNA sequence: TGTGCCAGCTCACCAAGGGGGGATGAGCAGTTCTTC.

The chain carries TRBV2 and TRBJ2-3; D ambiguous. Germline lookup yields CDR1 SNHLY and CDR2 FYNNEI. With 6 bases removed from V and 1 base from J, the gap between germline ends came to 11 bases. The CDR3 consists of 14 residues. Here the CDR3 reads CASRRDSGTDTQYF. The CDR3 nucleotides are TGTGCCAGCAGGAGAGATTCAGGCACAGATACGCAGTATTTT.

The V and J genes are TRBV5-1 and TRBJ1-5, with 9 bases aligning to TRBD1. Germline CDR1 SGHRS, CDR2 YFSETQ. The CDR3 length is 15 residues. V lost 4 bases to trimming and J lost 0 bases; unmatched junction nucleotides: 2. The CDR3 coding sequence is TGCGCCAGCAGCCCGACAGGGGGTAGCAATCAGCCCCAGCATTTT. This gives the protein CASSPTGGSNQPQHF.

This chain uses TRBV5-4 with TRBJ1-5, with TRBD1 identical over 7 bases. J gave up 9 bases and V 0 bases, and 9 bases lay outside the gene matches. CDR3 length: 15 residues. The germline V gene encodes CDR1 SGHNT and CDR2 YYREEE (reference sequence). The CDR3 sequence: CASSLDGRGARPQHF. CDR3 nucleotides: TGTGCCAGCAGCTTGGATGGCAGGGGGGCCAGGCCCCAGCATTTT.

The chain carries TRBV30 and TRBJ2-7, with 8 nucleotides matching TRBD1. CDR1 is GTSNPN and CDR2 is SVGIG in the germline V gene (reference sequence). V trimming: 2 bases; J trimming: 3 bases; junction bases outside the gene matches: 3. This CDR3 is built from 13 residues. This chain's CDR3 is CAWSTGQGYEQYF. The CDR3 DNA is TGTGCCTGGAGTACCGGACAGGGCTACGAGCAGTACTTC.